This T cell receptor (beta chain) was sequenced during a study of T cells in Graves' hyperthyroidism and ophthalmopathy. Between the trimmed V and J ends, which lost 5 bases and 3 bases, there was a span of 22 bases. CDR1 SGHNT and CDR2 YENEEA come from the germline V gene. The CDR3 covers 17 residues. RNA transcripts yielded amplified TCR beta CDR3 regions. The TCR CDR3 first-round RT-PCR relied on the HTBI primer set. Each CDR3 protein gets one entry after TCRdb re-called the multiplex PCR reads with MiXCR. The data hold some 600,000 distinct CDR3 sequences, with approximately 14% observed a single time. This clonotype showed up many times.

The sample consisted of blood. V gene TRBV11-3 combines with J gene TRBJ2-5, with D perhaps TRBD2 (6 bases). The clonotype was recovered from a woman in her 30s with Graves' hyperthyroidism that later progressed to Graves' ophthalmopathy. CDR3 amino acids: CASSRPLLASGKETQYF. In DNA form, the CDR3 reads TGTGCCAGCAGCCGACCACTCCTAGCGTCGGGGAAAGAGACCCAGTACTTC.